These 20 T cell receptor beta chains share one sample of origin, sequenced in a study of cytomegalovirus exposure and HLA in healthy donors. The primer mix had 60 Vbeta and 13 Jbeta primers. Clones were read by immunoSEQ multiplex PCR, and TCRdb kept only the in-frame ones, dropping some. The table shows about 110,000 clones, with 15% occurring only once. Sequencing used PBMCs. The receptors were sampled from a woman between 18 and 29 years old in good health and CMV-seronegative.

The chain is built from TRBV7-8 and TRBJ2-7, with D unclear. The V end was cut by 2 bases, the J end by 4 bases, with 12 bases between. Per the germline V gene, CDR1 is SGHVS and CDR2 is FQNEAQ. The CDR3 runs 14 residues. CDR3 region: CASSLPSGSYEQYF. CDR3 DNA sequence: TGTGCCAGCAGCTTACCCTCGGGTAGTTACGAGCAGTACTTC. The whole variable domain, remainder taken from reference TRBV7-8 and TRBJ2-7, is GAGVSQSPRYKVAKRGQDVALRCDPISGHVSLFWYQQALGQGPEFLTYFQNEAQLDKSGLPSDRFFAERPEGSVSTLKIQRTQQEDSAVYLCASSLPSGSYEQYFGPGTRLTVT.

V and J are TRBV6-6 and TRBJ1-2; possible D gene TRBD1, 6 bases. The germline V gene has CDR1 MNHNY and CDR2 SVGAGI (reference sequence). Between the trimmed V and J ends, which lost 0 bases and 13 bases, there was a span of 18 bases. The CDR3 length is 14 residues. CDR3 loop: CASSYSMIQGPSTF. CDR3 DNA sequence: TGTGCCAGCAGTTACTCGATGATTCAGGGGCCTAGCACCTTC.

The CDR3 DNA follows: TGTGCCAGCAGTCAAGGCTTGGCTAGCGGGCCCCAAGAGACCCAGTACTTC. It encodes CASSQGLASGPQETQYF. The chain carries TRBV7-6 and TRBJ2-5; 8 nucleotides agree with TRBD2. The CDR3 loop spans 17 amino acids. The V segment lost 6 bases and the J segment 1 base; nucleotides outside the gene matches: 13. The germline CDR1 and CDR2 sequences are SGHVS and FNYEAQ.

This clone was counted a few times. The chain is built from TRBV28 and TRBJ2-7; a weak D match, TRBD1 (6 bases). V was pared by 3 bases and J by 2 bases, with 11 bases between. The CDR3 runs 14 residues. CDR1 MDHEN and CDR2 SYDVKM come from the germline V gene. CDR3: CASSFWTEAYEQYF. In DNA, the CDR3 is TGTGCCAGCAGTTTCTGGACAGAAGCCTACGAGCAGTACTTC.

This clone was counted a few times. The genes are TRBV19 and TRBJ2-1; weak D call: TRBD2 (6 bases). Germline CDR1 reads LNHDA; CDR2 reads SQIVND (reference sequence). The CDR3 totals 15 residues. Trimming stripped 5 bases from V and 8 bases from J, with 19 bases between. CDR3 loop: CASSPPVLARHEQFF. CDR3 bases: TGTGCCAGTAGTCCCCCAGTGCTAGCGCGGCATGAGCAGTTCTTC.

This sequence joins TRBV19 and TRBJ1-2; no clear D gene. Per germline, CDR1 LNHDA and CDR2 SQIVND (reference sequence). Trimming pared 3 bases from V and 8 bases from J, leaving 7 bases between. This CDR3 is built from 11 residues. The CDR3 is CASSIHEGYTF. The CDR3 DNA reads as TGTGCCAGTAGTATCCATGAGGGCTACACCTTC.

The J gene is TRBJ1-2, the V gene TRBV6-5; 7 positions agree with TRBD1. The length of the CDR3 is 14 residues. V lost 0 bases to trimming and J lost 8 bases; unmatched junction nucleotides: 6. From germline, CDR1 is MNHEY and CDR2 SVGAGI. CDR3 in DNA: TGTGCCAGCAGTTACTCGACGACAGGGTCGGGCTACACCTTC. Translation: CASSYSTTGSGYTF.

V gene TRBV5-6 combines with J gene TRBJ2-3; 8 bases are shared with TRBD2. Germline CDR1 and CDR2: SGHDT and YYEEEE. The CDR3 covers 14 residues. Trimming cost V 2 bases and J 7 bases; bases outside gene matches: 6. In DNA form, the CDR3 reads TGTGCCAGCAGCTTAAGCGGGAGTTCTTATACGCAGTATTTT. Translation gives CASSLSGSSYTQYF. The full variable domain, completed using reference TRBV5-6 and TRBJ2-3, is DAGVTQSPTHLIKTRGQQVTLRCSPKSGHDTVSWYQQALGQGPQFIFQYYEEEERQRGNFPDRFSGHQFPNYSSELNVNALLLGDSALYLCASSLSGSSYTQYFGPGTRLTVL.

This clone was seen only a few times. The chain is built from TRBV30 and TRBJ2-2; weak D call: TRBD1 (6 bases). V was pared by 0 bases and J by 7 bases, with 12 bases between. Germline loops: CDR1 GTSNPN, CDR2 SVGIG (reference sequence). This CDR3 region has 14 residues. The CDR3 bases are TGTGCCTGGAGTGTTCGGCAGGGGTACGGGGAGCTGTTTTTT. This gives the protein CAWSVRQGYGELFF.

This clone has just a few counts. The V gene is TRBV5-4, the J gene TRBJ1-5; D is unclear. CDR1 SGHNT and CDR2 YYREEE come from the germline V gene (reference sequence). CDR3 size: 15 residues. Trimming removed 3 bases from V and 1 base from J, with 11 bases in between. The CDR3 DNA reads as TGTGCCAGCAGCTCAGACCCCGGGAGCAATCAGCCCCAGCATTTT. Amino acids: CASSSDPGSNQPQHF.

The rearrangement links TRBV11-2 to TRBJ1-1; D is unresolved. Trimming took off 6 bases at V and 0 bases at J, with 14 bases between the two ends. The length of the CDR3 is 15 residues. Germline V lookup: CDR1 SGHAT, CDR2 FQNNGV. This chain's CDR3 is CASRPGWLVNTEAFF. CDR3 bases: TGTGCCAGCAGGCCGGGGTGGTTGGTGAACACTGAAGCTTTCTTT.

The V call is TRBV11-2, the J call TRBJ1-1, with D uncertain. The CDR3 is 14 residues long. Trimming left V 4 bases short and J 5 bases short, with 14 bases between. From germline, CDR1 is SGHAT and CDR2 FQNNGV. The CDR3 DNA sequence: TGTGCCAGCAGCTCCCTCTCAGGTCGTACTGAAGCTTTCTTT. It encodes CASSSLSGRTEAFF.

CDR3 DNA sequence: TGTGCCTGGAGGGCCCCGCTGTTATACGAGCAGTACTTC. Amino acid sequence: CAWRAPLLYEQYF. This chain joins TRBV30 and TRBJ2-7; D gene unclear. The CDR3 is made up of 13 amino acids. Per germline, CDR1 GTSNPN and CDR2 SVGIG (reference sequence). Trimming removed 3 bases from V and 4 bases from J, with 13 bases in between.

The rearrangement links TRBV2 to TRBJ2-3, with D maybe TRBD2 (6 bases). V gave up 1 base and J gave up 5 bases, with 10 bases separating them. This CDR3 contains 14 residues. Germline CDR1 reads SNHLY; CDR2 reads FYNNEI. Here the CDR3 DNA reads TGTGCCAGCAGTGAAGGCCGGGAGATAGATACGCAGTATTTT. Translation: CASSEGREIDTQYF.

Turning to this clone: One end of the junction is discordant with germline, which a read error may explain. V usage is TRBV29-1 and J usage is TRBJ1-2; maybe TRBD1 (5 bases). CDR1 is SQVTM and CDR2 is ANQGSEA in the germline V gene. CDR3 size: 12 residues. CDR3 amino acids: CSGDSEVYGYPF. In nucleotides, the CDR3 is TGCAGCGGCGACAGCGAGGTCTATGGCTACCCCTTC.

This clone has only a few counts. The V and J genes are TRBV15 and TRBJ2-1; TRBD2 aligns across 7 bases. The V gene end was trimmed by 3 bases and the J gene end by 8 bases; junction bases not matched to a gene: 10. Germline V gene data show CDR1 as LNHNV and CDR2 as YYDKDF (reference sequence). The CDR3 consists of 15 residues. The CDR3 coding sequence is TGTGCCACCAGCAGTGGCACTAGCGAGAGGGATGAGCAGTTCTTC. This encodes CATSSGTSERDEQFF.

V is TRBV19 and J is TRBJ1-2; possible D gene TRBD1, 6 bases. Trimming left V 6 bases short and J 4 bases short, with 12 bases between. CDR1 and CDR2 (germline): LNHDA, SQIVND (reference sequence). This CDR3 spans 13 amino acids. Written as DNA, the CDR3 is TGTGCCAGTAGAGGTGGACAGTTCTATGGCTACACCTTC. Translating it yields CASRGGQFYGYTF.

The gene calls are TRBV9 and TRBJ1-2; 9 bases line up with TRBD1. The CDR3 has 13 amino acids. V shed 4 bases, J shed 3 bases, and the junction held 1 base outside the gene matches. Germline V gives CDR1 SGDLS, CDR2 YYNGEE. CDR3 coding DNA: TGTGCCAGCAGCACAGGGGGCGACTATGGCTACACCTTC. This sequence encodes CASSTGGDYGYTF.

This clone was recorded a few times. The V and J genes are TRBV28 and TRBJ1-5; D might be TRBD1 (5 bases). The CDR3 loop spans 14 amino acids. From germline, CDR1 is MDHEN and CDR2 SYDVKM. V was trimmed by 7 bases and J by 2 bases, leaving 12 bases between them. The DNA for the CDR3 is TGTGCCAGCACCAGGGATTTGGGCAATCAGCCCCAGCATTTT. Amino acids: CASTRDLGNQPQHF.

The V gene is TRBV4-1, the J gene TRBJ2-7; TRBD1 matches 8 bases. Unmatched junction bases numbered 8, after V lost 4 bases and J lost 6 bases. Germline V lookup: CDR1 MGHRA, CDR2 YSYEKL. This CDR3 is built from 14 residues. Here the CDR3 DNA reads TGCGCCAGCAGCCTCGGACAGGGTAGGGGCGAGCAGTACTTC. Translated, it gives CASSLGQGRGEQYF.